A single sample gave rise to the 4 T cell receptor beta chains below, sequenced in a study of patients and donors after allogeneic stem cell transplantation. Each CDR3 protein gets one entry after TCRdb re-called the RT-PCR reads with MiXCR. Altogether about 400,000 distinct CDR3 sequences are present, around 16% being singletons, with the ten largest covering around 7.2%. Sequencing was performed on blood, either unsorted or a sorted T cell fraction (not recorded which). All receptors derive from a human donor who was either an allogeneic HSCT recipient or a stem cell or donor lymphocyte infusion donor (not recorded which). It is not recorded whose cells these are; they may come from a transplant donor.

The chain links TRBV28 to TRBJ1-3; D is undetermined. The ends were cut back, 1 base at V and 0 bases at J, with 7 bases in the middle. The CDR3 sequence is 15 residues long. Looked up from germline, CDR1 is MDHEN and CDR2 is SYDVKM. Written as DNA, the CDR3 is TGTGCCAGCAGTTTATTGGCGGGCTCTGGAAACACCATATATTTT. Its protein is CASSLLAGSGNTIYF.

This clonotype was seen only a few times. This chain joins TRBV6-1 and TRBJ2-1, with 7 bases fitting TRBD2. V dropped 8 bases and J dropped 6; count of bases not matched to a gene: 10. Looked up from germline, CDR1 is MNHNS and CDR2 is SASEGT. The length of the CDR3 is 14 residues. CDR3 amino acids: CASGTLADANEQFF. The DNA for the CDR3 is TGTGCCAGCGGCACTCTAGCGGACGCCAATGAGCAGTTCTTC.

In nucleotides, the CDR3 is TGTGCCAGCAGCTTAGTGGGTACTAGCGGATCCTACAATGAGCAGTTCTTC. Translated, it gives CASSLVGTSGSYNEQFF. The rearrangement uses TRBV7-2 and TRBJ2-1, with 8 positions matching TRBD2. Germline CDR1 and CDR2: SGHTA and FQGNSA. The CDR3 is 17 amino acids. J lost 1 base, V lost 1 base, and 6 bases had no gene match.

This clonotype was seen more than once but under ten times. The J gene is TRBJ2-2, the V gene TRBV5-1; the D gene is possibly TRBD1 (6 bases). The germline V gene encodes CDR1 SGHRS and CDR2 YFSETQ. The length of the CDR3 is 15 residues. The V end was cut by 4 bases, the J end by 1 base, with 11 bases between. The CDR3 nucleotides read TGCGCCAGCAGCGCTCTGACAGGGAACACCGGGGAGCTGTTTTTT. Translation: CASSALTGNTGELFF.